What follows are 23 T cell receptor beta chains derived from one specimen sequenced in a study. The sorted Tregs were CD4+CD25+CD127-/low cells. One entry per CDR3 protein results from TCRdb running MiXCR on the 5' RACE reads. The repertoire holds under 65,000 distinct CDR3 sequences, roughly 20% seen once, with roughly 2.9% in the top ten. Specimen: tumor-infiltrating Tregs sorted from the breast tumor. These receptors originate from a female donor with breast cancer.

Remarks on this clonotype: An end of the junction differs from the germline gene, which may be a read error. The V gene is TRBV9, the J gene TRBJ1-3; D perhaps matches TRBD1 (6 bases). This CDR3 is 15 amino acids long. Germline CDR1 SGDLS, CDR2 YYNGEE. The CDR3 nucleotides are TGTACCAGCAGCGTAGACTCACAGGGTAGGAACACCATATATTTT. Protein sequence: CTSSVDSQGRNTIYF.

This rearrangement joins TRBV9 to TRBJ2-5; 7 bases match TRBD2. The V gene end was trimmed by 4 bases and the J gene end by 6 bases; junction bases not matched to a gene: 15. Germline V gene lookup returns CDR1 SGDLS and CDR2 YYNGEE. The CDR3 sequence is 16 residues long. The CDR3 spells CASSPGSSGHQKTQYF. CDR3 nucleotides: TGTGCCAGCAGCCCTGGGTCTAGCGGCCATCAAAAGACCCAGTACTTC. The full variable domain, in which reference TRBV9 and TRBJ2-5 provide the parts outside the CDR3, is DSGVTQTPKHLITATGQRVTLRCSPRSGDLSVYWYQQSLDQGLQFLIQYYNGEERAKGNILERFSAQQFPDLHSELNLSSLELGDSALYFCASSPGSSGHQKTQYFGPGTRLLVL.

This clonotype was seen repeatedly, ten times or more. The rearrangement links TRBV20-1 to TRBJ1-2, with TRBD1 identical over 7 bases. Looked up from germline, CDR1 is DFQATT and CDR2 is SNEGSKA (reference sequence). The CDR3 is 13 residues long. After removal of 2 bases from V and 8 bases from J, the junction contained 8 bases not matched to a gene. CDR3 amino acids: CSARYTGARGYTF. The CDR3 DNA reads TGCAGTGCTAGATATACAGGGGCTCGCGGCTACACCTTC.

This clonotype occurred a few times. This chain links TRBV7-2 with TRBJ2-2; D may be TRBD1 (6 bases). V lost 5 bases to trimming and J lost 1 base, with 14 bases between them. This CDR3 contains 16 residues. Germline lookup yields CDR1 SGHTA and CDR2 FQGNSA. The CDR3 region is CASSVRRTENTGELFF. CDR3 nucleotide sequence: TGTGCCAGCAGCGTCAGAAGGACAGAGAACACCGGGGAGCTGTTTTTT.

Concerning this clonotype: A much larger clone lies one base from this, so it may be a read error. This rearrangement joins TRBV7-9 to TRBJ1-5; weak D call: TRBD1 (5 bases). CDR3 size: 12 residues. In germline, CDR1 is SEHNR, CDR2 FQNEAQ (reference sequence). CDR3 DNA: TGTGCCAGCAGCCGGGTGGGGCAGCCCCAGCGTTTT. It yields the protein CASSRVGQPQRF.

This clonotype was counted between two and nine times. In DNA form, the CDR3 reads TGTGCCAGCAGCTCCTGGGGAAAACTGTTTTTT. Protein: CASSSWGKLFF. The chain is built from TRBV7-2 and TRBJ1-4; D not resolved. The germline V gene encodes CDR1 SGHTA and CDR2 FQGNSA. CDR3 length: 11 residues. Trimming took 4 bases from V and 10 from J, leaving 7 bases between them.

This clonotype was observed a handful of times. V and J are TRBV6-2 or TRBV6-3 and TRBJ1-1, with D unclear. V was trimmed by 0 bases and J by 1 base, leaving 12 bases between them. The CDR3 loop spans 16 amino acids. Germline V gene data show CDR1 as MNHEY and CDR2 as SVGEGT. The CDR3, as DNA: TGTGCCAGCAGTTACTCGGGTATGAGGGCGAACACTGAAGCTTTCTTT. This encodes CASSYSGMRANTEAFF.

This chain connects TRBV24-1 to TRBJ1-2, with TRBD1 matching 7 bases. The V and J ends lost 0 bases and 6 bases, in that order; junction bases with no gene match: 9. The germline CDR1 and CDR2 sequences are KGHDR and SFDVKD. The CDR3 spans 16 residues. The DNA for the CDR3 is TGTGCCACCAGTGATTTGAGGGGGCAGTATAAGGATGGCTACACCTTC. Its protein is CATSDLRGQYKDGYTF.

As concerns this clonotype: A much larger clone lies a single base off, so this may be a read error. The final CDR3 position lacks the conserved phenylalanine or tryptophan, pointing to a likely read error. The CDR3 bases are TGTGCCAGCAGCCAGGGAGGGCTTAGCAATCAGCCCCAGCATTTG. This sequence encodes CASSQGGLSNQPQHL. The J gene is TRBJ1-5, the V gene TRBV7-2, with D possibly being TRBD1 (5 bases). The CDR3 runs 15 residues. Trimming left V 5 bases short and J 0 bases short, with 11 bases between. The germline V gene has CDR1 SGHTA and CDR2 FQGNSA.

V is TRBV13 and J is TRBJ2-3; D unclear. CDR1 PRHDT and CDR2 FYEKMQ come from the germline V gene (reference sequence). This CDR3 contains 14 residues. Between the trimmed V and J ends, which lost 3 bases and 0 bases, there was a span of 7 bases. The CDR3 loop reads CASSFRSSTDTQYF. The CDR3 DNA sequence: TGTGCCAGCAGCTTCAGGAGTAGCACAGATACGCAGTATTTT.

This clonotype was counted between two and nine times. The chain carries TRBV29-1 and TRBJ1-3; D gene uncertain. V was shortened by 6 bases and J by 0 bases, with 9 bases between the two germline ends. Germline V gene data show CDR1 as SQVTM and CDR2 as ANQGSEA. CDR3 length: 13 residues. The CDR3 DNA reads TGCAGCGTACGACTGAACTCTGGAAACACCATATATTTT. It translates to CSVRLNSGNTIYF.

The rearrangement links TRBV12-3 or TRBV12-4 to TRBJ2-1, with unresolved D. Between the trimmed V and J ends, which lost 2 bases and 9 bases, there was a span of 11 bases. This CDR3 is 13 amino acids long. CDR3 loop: CASSLNGFGEQFF. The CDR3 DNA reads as TGTGCCAGCAGTTTAAATGGGTTCGGTGAGCAGTTCTTC.

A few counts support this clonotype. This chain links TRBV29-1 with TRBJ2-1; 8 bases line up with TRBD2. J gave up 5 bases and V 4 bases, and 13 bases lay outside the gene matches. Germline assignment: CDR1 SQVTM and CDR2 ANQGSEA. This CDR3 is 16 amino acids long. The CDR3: CSVVKLSSGRNNEQFF. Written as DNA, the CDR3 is TGCAGCGTTGTAAAGTTATCCAGCGGGAGAAACAATGAGCAGTTCTTC.

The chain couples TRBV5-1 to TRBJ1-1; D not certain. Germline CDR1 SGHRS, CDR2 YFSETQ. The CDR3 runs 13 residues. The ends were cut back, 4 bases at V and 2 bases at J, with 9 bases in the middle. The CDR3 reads CASSTDGNTEAFF. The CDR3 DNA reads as TGCGCCAGCAGCACGGACGGTAACACTGAAGCTTTCTTT.

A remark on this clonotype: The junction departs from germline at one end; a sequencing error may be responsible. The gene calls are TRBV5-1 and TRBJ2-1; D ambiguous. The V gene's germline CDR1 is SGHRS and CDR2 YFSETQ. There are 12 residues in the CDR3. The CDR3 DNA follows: TGCGCCAGCAGCTTGGGATACAATGAGCAGCTCTTC. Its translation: CASSLGYNEQLF.

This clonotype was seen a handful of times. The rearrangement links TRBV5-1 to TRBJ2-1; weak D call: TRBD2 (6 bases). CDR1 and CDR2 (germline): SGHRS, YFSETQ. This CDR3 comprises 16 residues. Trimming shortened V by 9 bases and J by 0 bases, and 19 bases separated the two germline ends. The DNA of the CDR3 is TGCGCCAACAGACCAACAGCGGGCAGCTCCTACAATGAGCAGTTCTTC. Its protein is CANRPTAGSSYNEQFF.

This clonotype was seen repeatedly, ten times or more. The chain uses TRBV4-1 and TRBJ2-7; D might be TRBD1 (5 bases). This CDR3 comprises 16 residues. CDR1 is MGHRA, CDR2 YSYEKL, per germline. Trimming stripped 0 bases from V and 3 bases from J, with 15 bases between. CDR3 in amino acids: CASSQDVRQSFYEQYF. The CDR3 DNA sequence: TGCGCCAGCAGCCAAGATGTAAGACAGAGCTTCTACGAGCAGTACTTC.

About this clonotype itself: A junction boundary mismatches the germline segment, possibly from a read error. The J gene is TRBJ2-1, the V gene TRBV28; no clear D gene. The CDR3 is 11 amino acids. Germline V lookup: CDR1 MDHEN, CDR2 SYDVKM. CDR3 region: CASSSPNGQFF. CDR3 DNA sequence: TGTGCCAGCAGTTCCCCCAATGGGCAGTTCTTC.

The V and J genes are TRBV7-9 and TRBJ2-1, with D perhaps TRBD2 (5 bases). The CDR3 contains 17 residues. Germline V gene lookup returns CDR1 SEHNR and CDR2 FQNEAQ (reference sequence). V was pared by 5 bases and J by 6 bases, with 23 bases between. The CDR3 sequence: CASSRLLRRLGVNEQFF. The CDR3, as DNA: TGTGCCAGCAGCCGCCTCTTACGGCGACTCGGGGTCAATGAGCAGTTCTTC. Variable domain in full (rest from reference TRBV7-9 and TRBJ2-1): DTGVSQNPRHKITKRGQNVTFRCDPISEHNRLYWYRQTLGQGPEFLTYFQNEAQLEKSRLLSDRFSAERPKGSFSTLEIQRTEQGDSAMYLCASSRLLRRLGVNEQFFGPGTRLTVL.

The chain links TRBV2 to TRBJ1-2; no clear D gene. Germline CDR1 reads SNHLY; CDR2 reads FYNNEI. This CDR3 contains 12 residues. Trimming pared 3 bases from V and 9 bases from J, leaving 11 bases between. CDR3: CASSDWSDRYTF. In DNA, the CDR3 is TGTGCCAGCAGTGATTGGTCTGATCGCTACACCTTC.

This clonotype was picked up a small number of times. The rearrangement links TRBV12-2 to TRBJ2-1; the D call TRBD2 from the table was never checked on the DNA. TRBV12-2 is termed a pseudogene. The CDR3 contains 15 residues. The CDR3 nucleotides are TGTGCAAGTCGCTTACTACTAGCGCGCTACAATGAGCAGTTCTTC. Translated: CASRLLLARYNEQFF.

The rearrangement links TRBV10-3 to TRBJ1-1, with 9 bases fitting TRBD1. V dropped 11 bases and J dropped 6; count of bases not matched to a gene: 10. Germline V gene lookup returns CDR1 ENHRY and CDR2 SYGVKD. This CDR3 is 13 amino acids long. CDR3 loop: CAANRDRDSEAFF. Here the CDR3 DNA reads TGTGCCGCCAACCGGGACAGGGACTCTGAAGCTTTCTTT.

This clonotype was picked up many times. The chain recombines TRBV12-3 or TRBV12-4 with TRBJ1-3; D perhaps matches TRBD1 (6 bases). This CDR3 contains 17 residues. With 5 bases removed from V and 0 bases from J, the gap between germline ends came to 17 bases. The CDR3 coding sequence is TGTGCCAGCAGTGTTTACAGGGTAGTTAACTCTGGAAACACCATATATTTT. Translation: CASSVYRVVNSGNTIYF.